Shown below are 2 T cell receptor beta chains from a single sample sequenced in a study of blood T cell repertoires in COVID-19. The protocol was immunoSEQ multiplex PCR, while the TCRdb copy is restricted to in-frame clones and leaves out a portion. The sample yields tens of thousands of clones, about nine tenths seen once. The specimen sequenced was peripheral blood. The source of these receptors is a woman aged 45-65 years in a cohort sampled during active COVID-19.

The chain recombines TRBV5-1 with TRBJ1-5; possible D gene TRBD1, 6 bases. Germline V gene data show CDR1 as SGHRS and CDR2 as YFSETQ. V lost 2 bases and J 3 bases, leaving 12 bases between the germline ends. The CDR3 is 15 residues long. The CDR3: CASSFSDRTNQPQHF. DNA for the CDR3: TGCGCCAGCAGCTTCTCCGACAGGACCAATCAGCCCCAGCATTTT. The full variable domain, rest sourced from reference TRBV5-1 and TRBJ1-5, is KAGVTQTPRYLIKTRGQQVTLSCSPISGHRSVSWYQQTPGQGLQFLFEYFSETQRNKGNFPGRFSGRQFSNSRSEMNVSTLELGDSALYLCASSFSDRTNQPQHFGDGTRLSIL.

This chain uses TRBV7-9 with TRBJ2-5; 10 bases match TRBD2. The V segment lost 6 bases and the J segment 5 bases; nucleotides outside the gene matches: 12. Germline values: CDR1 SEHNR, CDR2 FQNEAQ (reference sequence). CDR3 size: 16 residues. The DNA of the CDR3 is TGTGCCAGCAGACCCCTCGAACTAGCGGGGATGGAGACCCAGTACTTC. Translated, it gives CASRPLELAGMETQYF.